This T cell receptor beta chain was obtained from a study of blood T cell repertoires in COVID-19. This clone was observed a few times. The germline V gene encodes CDR1 MNHEY and CDR2 SVGEGT. V was clipped by 5 bases and J by 4 bases, with 15 bases between them. CDR3 length: 15 amino acids. This table comes from immunoSEQ multiplex PCR, and its TCRdb copy is limited to in-frame clones, with some not included. This table has 200,000 to 250,000 clones, about 88% appearing once. The origin of this receptor is a woman aged 45 to 65 with COVID-19, enrolled during active disease. The specimen was peripheral blood. This chain connects TRBV6-2 or TRBV6-3 to TRBJ1-5, with D tentatively TRBD1 (6 bases). For the CDR3, the DNA is TGTGCCAGCAGTGAGTGGGGGGGGCGGAATCAGCCCCAGCATTTT. Its translation: CASSEWGGRNQPQHF.